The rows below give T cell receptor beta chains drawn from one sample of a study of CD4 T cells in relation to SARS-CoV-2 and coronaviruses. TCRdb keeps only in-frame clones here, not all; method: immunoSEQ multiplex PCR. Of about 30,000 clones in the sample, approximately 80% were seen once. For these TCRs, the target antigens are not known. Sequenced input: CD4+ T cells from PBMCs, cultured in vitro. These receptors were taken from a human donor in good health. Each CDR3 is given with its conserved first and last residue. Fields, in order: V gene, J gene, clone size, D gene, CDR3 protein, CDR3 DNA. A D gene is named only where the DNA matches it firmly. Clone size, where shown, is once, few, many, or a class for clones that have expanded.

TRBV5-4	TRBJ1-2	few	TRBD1	CASSHKTTGGIGYGYTF	TGTGCCAGCAGCCATAAAACGACAGGGGGCATAGGCTATGGCTACACCTTC
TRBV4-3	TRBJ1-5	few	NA	CASSQEYRGNQPQHF	TGCGCCAGCAGCCAAGAGTACAGGGGCAATCAGCCCCAGCATTTT
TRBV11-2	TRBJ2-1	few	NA	CASSLDNVRGVFYNEQFF	TGTGCCAGCAGCTTAGATAACGTCCGTGGGGTTTTCTACAATGAGCAGTTCTTC
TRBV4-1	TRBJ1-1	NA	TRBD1	CASSRRTGRTEAFF	TGCGCCAGCAGCCGGCGGACAGGGCGCACTGAAGCTTTCTTT
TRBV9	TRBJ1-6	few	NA	CASSVAGGPNSPLHF	TGTGCCAGCAGCGTAGCCGGCGGACCAAATTCACCCCTCCACTTT
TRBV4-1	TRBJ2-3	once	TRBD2	CASSQVAGGRDTQYF	TGCGCCAGCAGCCAAGTAGCGGGAGGTCGAGATACGCAGTATTTT
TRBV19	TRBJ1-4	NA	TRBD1	CASSIVAGTGNEKLFF	TGTGCCAGTAGTATTGTGGCGGGGACAGGGAATGAAAAACTGTTTTTT
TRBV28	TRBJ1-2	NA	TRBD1	CASSADRGWDGYTF	TGTGCCAGCAGCGCAGACAGGGGGTGGGATGGCTACACCTTC
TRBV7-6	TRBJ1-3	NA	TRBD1	CASSQRDRSYSGNTIYF	TGTGCCAGCAGCCAAAGGGACAGGAGCTACTCTGGAAACACCATATATTTT
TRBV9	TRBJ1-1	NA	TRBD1	CASSPQGANTEAFF	TGTGCCAGCAGCCCACAGGGGGCCAACACTGAAGCTTTCTTT
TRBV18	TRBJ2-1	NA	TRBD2	CASSTGTSGGLNEQFF	TGTGCCAGCTCGACCGGGACTAGCGGGGGGTTGAATGAGCAGTTCTTC
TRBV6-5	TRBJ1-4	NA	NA	CASSPLGGGEKLFF	TGTGCCAGCAGTCCCCTAGGGGGTGGTGAAAAACTGTTTTTT
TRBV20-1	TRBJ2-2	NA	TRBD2	CSASSGRSTGELFF	TGCAGTGCTAGTAGCGGGAGATCAACCGGGGAGCTGTTTTTT
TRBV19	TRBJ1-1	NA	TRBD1	CASSIYPGQGMNTEAFF	TGTGCCAGTAGTATATACCCGGGACAGGGGATGAACACTGAAGCTTTCTTT
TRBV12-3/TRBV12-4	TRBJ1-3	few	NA	CASSRQTGNTIYF	TGTGCCAGCAGCAGACAGACTGGAAACACCATATATTTT
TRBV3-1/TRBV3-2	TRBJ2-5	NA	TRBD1	CASSRGTGGETQYF	TGTGCCAGCAGCAGAGGGACAGGGGGGGAGACCCAGTACTTC
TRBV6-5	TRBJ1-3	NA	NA	CASRPGSGNTIYF	TGTGCCAGCAGACCAGGGTCTGGAAACACCATATATTTT
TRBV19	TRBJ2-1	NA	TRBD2	CASSIPGGFAEQFF	TGTGCCAGTAGTATACCGGGAGGTTTCGCCGAGCAGTTCTTC
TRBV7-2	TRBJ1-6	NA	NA	CASSLDSSPLHF	TGTGCCAGCAGCTTAGACAGTTCACCCCTCCACTTT
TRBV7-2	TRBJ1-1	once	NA	CASRTVGRANTEAFF	TGTGCCAGCAGAACAGTGGGCAGGGCGAACACTGAAGCTTTCTTT
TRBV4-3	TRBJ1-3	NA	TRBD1	CASSQGQGSGNTIYF	TGCGCCAGCAGCCAAGGACAGGGCTCTGGAAACACCATATATTTT
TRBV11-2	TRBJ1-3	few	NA	CASRPGTSGNTIYF	TGTGCCAGCAGGCCAGGAACCTCTGGAAACACCATATATTTT